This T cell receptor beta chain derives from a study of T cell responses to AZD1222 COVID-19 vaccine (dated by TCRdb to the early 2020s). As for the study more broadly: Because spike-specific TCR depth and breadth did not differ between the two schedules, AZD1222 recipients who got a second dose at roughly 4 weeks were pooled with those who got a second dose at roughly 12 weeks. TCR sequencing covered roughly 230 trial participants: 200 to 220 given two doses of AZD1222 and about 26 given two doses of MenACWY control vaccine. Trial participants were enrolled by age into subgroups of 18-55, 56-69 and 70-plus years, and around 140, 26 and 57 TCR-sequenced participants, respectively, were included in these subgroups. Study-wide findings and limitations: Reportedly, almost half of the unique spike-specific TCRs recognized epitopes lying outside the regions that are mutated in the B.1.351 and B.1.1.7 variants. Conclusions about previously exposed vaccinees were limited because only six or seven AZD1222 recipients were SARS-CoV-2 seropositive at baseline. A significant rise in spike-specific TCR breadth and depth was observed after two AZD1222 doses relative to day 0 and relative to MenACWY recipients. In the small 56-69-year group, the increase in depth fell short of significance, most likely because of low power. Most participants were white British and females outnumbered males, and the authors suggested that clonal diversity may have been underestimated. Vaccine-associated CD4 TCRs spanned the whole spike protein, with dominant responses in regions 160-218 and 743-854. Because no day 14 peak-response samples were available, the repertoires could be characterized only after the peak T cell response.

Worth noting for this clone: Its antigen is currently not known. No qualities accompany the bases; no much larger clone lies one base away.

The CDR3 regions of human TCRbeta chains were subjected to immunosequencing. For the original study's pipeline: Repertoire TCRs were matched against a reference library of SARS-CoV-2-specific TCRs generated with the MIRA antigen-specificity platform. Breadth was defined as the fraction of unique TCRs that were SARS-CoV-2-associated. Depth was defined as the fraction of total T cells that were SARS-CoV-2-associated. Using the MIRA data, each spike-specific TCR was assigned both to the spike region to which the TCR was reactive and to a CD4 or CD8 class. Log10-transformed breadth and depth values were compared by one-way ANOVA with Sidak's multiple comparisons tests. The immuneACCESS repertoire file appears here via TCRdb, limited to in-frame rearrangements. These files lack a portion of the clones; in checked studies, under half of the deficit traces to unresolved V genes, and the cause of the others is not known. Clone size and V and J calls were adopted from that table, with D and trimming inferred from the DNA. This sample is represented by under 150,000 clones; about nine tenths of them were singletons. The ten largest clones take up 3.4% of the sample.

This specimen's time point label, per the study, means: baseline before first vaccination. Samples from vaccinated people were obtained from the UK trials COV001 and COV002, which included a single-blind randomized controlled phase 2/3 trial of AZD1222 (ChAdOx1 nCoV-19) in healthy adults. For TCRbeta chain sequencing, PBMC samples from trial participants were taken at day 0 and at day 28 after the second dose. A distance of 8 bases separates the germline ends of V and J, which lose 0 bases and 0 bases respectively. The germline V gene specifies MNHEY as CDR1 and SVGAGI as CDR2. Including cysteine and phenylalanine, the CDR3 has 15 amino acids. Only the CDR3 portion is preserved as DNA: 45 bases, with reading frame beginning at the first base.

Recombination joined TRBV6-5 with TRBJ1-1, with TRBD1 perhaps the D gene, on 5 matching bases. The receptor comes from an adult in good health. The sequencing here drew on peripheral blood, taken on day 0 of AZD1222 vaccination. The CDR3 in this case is CASSYSGGVNTEAFF. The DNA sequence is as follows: TGTGCCAGCAGTTACTCGGGGGGGGTGAACACTGAAGCTTTCTTT.